Listed here are 24 T cell receptor beta chains from one sample, sequenced in a study of OX40 agonist ivuxolimab in advanced cancers. Measured with immunoSEQ multiplex PCR; TCRdb has only the in-frame clones, and not every one. Among 65,000 to 85,000 clones, roughly 84% were seen once, and the ten largest hold under 2.5%. The sample in question was CD4+ or CD8+ T cells sorted from blood, obtained in a trial of the OX40 agonist ivuxolimab. These receptors all come from an adult with an advanced solid tumor such as melanoma, head and neck, liver or kidney cancer.

This chain uses TRBV27 with TRBJ1-4; 8 bases line up with TRBD1. Germline V lookup: CDR1 MNHEY, CDR2 SMNVEV (reference sequence). Germline trimming cut 5 bases from V and 2 bases from J; bases unmatched to any gene: 10. The CDR3 is 17 residues long. The CDR3 region has the DNA TGTGCCAGCAGTAAAGACAGGGGAATAGGGACTAATGAAAAACTGTTTTTT. Its translation: CASSKDRGIGTNEKLFF.

The gene calls are TRBV5-1 and TRBJ2-3; 14 bases agree with TRBD2. CDR1 SGHRS and CDR2 YFSETQ come from the germline V gene. V shed 4 bases and J 4 bases; nucleotides not matched to a gene: 2. The CDR3 sequence is 15 residues long. CDR3 sequence: CASSPGLAGADTQYF. For the CDR3, the DNA is TGCGCCAGCAGCCCGGGACTAGCGGGAGCAGATACGCAGTATTTT.

The gene calls are TRBV19 and TRBJ1-5; a weak D match, TRBD1 (5 bases). V lost 2 bases and J lost 5, with 7 bases in between. From germline, CDR1 is LNHDA and CDR2 SQIVND (reference sequence). The CDR3 covers 13 residues. CDR3 region: CASSIQGDQPQHF. CDR3 nucleotides: TGTGCCAGTAGTATACAGGGAGATCAGCCCCAGCATTTT.

CDR3 nucleotides: TGTGCCAGCAGCGCGCAGGGCTCGGGGGAGACCCAGTACTTC. This translates into CASSAQGSGETQYF. The V and J genes are TRBV7-3 and TRBJ2-5; D possibly uses TRBD1 or TRBD2 (5 bases each). V dropped 5 bases and J dropped 5 bases, with 15 bases sitting between them. This CDR3 has 14 amino acids. Germline V CDR1 and CDR2: SGHTA, FQGTGA.

V usage is TRBV7-2 and J usage is TRBJ2-7; D possibly matches TRBD1 or TRBD2 (7 bases each). The CDR3 totals 14 residues. CDR1 and CDR2 from the germline V gene are SGHTA and FQGNSA. The germline V and J ends were trimmed by 5 bases and 6 bases, with 17 bases remaining between them. CDR3: CASSPWGGGSEQYF. The CDR3 region has the DNA TGTGCCAGCAGCCCATGGGGAGGGGGCAGCGAGCAGTACTTC.

The chain is built from TRBV5-1 and TRBJ1-1; D might be TRBD1 (6 bases). This CDR3 has 17 amino acids. The V and J ends lost 4 bases and 1 base respectively, with 20 bases between them. Germline V gene sequence: CDR1 SGHRS, CDR2 YFSETQ. In nucleotides, the CDR3 is TGCGCCAGCAGCCCGACGACGGAACAGGGACGGAACACTGAAGCTTTCTTT. It yields the protein CASSPTTEQGRNTEAFF.

V and J are TRBV6-6 and TRBJ1-5; D uncertain. The CDR3 spans 15 residues. Germline V gives CDR1 MNHNY, CDR2 SVGAGI (reference sequence). Trimming shortened V by 6 bases and J by 0 bases, and 12 bases separated the two germline ends. The CDR3 DNA is TGTGCCAGCAGACGACGGGATGATAGCAATCAGCCCCAGCATTTT. Encoded protein: CASRRRDDSNQPQHF.

This chain uses TRBV7-2 with TRBJ1-4; D is possibly TRBD1 (6 bases). Deletions cut 0 bases from V and 8 bases from J, with 13 bases between. Germline CDR1 SGHTA, CDR2 FQGNSA. The CDR3 has 15 amino acids. The CDR3 DNA follows: TGTGCCAGCAGCTTAGCGTGGGGGCGAAGGGAAAAACTGTTTTTT. It translates to CASSLAWGRREKLFF.

In its sample, this clone is medium-sized. This chain's CDR3 is CASSSIGYGYTF. The CDR3 nucleotides are TGTGCCAGCAGCTCAATTGGCTATGGCTACACCTTC. V and J are TRBV7-3 and TRBJ1-2; D call uncertain. The CDR3 consists of 12 residues. Trimming took off 4 bases at V and 4 bases at J, with 7 bases between the two ends. The germline V gene has CDR1 SGHTA and CDR2 FQGTGA.

The chain has TRBV28 and TRBJ1-2; unclear D gene. V shed 5 bases and J shed 6 bases, with 16 bases lying between them. Germline assignment: CDR1 MDHEN and CDR2 SYDVKM. CDR3 length: 14 amino acids. This CDR3 reads CASSLNSHENGYTF. In DNA form, the CDR3 reads TGTGCCAGCAGTCTGAACAGCCACGAGAATGGCTACACCTTC.

The rearrangement links TRBV13 to TRBJ1-1, with D possibly matching TRBD1 (6 bases). V was cut by 5 bases and J by 0 bases, with 19 bases left in between. CDR3 size: 17 residues. Germline V gene data show CDR1 as PRHDT and CDR2 as FYEKMQ (reference sequence). Written as DNA, the CDR3 is TGTGCCAGCAGCCGCGCATCGGGGGCCCTGATGAACACTGAAGCTTTCTTT. This encodes CASSRASGALMNTEAFF.

The chain uses TRBV11-2 and TRBJ2-3; the D is unclear. CDR1 is SGHAT and CDR2 is FQNNGV in the germline V gene. The germline V and J ends were trimmed by 2 bases and 4 bases, with 10 bases remaining between them. This CDR3 has 14 residues. The CDR3 is CASSLLISADTQYF. CDR3 sequence (DNA): TGTGCCAGCAGCTTACTCATCAGCGCAGATACGCAGTATTTT.

The genes are TRBV28 and TRBJ1-2; D not resolved. V lost 10 bases and J 3 bases, leaving 6 bases between the germline ends. The CDR3 is made up of 10 amino acids. Germline V gene data show CDR1 as MDHEN and CDR2 as SYDVKM. The CDR3 region has the DNA TGTGCCATCTACGACTATGGCTACACCTTC. This gives the protein CAIYDYGYTF.

The J gene is TRBJ2-3, the V gene TRBV6-6; D is possibly TRBD2 (6 bases). The CDR3 length is 14 residues. CDR1 and CDR2 from the germline V gene are MNHNY and SVGAGI (reference sequence). V was shortened by 10 bases and J by 0 bases, with 14 bases between the two germline ends. CDR3 sequence: CATISGPSTDTQYF. The CDR3, as DNA: TGTGCCACCATTAGCGGACCTAGCACAGATACGCAGTATTTT.

The gene calls are TRBV19 and TRBJ2-7; a weak D match, TRBD1 (5 bases). CDR3 length: 14 amino acids. Per germline, CDR1 LNHDA and CDR2 SQIVND (reference sequence). Between the trimmed V and J ends, which lost 5 bases and 3 bases, there was a span of 14 bases. The CDR3 sequence is CASSPRQTDYEQYF. DNA of the CDR3: TGTGCCAGTAGTCCAAGACAGACCGACTACGAGCAGTACTTC.

The chain combines TRBV28 with TRBJ2-5; TRBD2 matches 7 bases. The CDR3 length is 13 residues. The germline V gene encodes CDR1 MDHEN and CDR2 SYDVKM. The junction had 0 bases not matched to a gene; V was cut back by 4 bases and J by 1 base. CDR3 amino acids: CASSSGGQETQYF. CDR3 nucleotide sequence: TGTGCCAGCAGTTCGGGGGGCCAAGAGACCCAGTACTTC.

V is TRBV15 and J is TRBJ1-2, with 7 bases identical to TRBD1. Germline V CDR1 and CDR2: LNHNV, YYDKDF (reference sequence). V lost 0 bases and J lost 3; bases outside the gene matches: 4. CDR3 length equals 15 residues. This CDR3 reads CATSRDKGADYGYTF. The DNA of the CDR3 is TGTGCCACCAGCAGAGATAAGGGGGCGGACTATGGCTACACCTTC.

This clone has only a few counts. V is TRBV7-9 and J is TRBJ2-1; D is ambiguous. This CDR3 is 12 amino acids long. The V end was cut by 4 bases, the J end by 2 bases, with 3 bases between. In germline, CDR1 is SEHNR, CDR2 FQNEAQ (reference sequence). DNA for the CDR3: TGTGCCAGCAGCTCACCCTACAATGAGCAGTTCTTC. It yields the protein CASSSPYNEQFF.

The CDR3, as DNA: TGTGCCACACAGCGGGGCTATTCCGATGAGCAGTTCTTC. It encodes CATQRGYSDEQFF. The chain carries TRBV28 and TRBJ2-1, with 7 bases fitting TRBD2. V shed 10 bases, J shed 8 bases, and the junction held 11 bases outside the gene matches. This CDR3 spans 13 amino acids. Germline assignment: CDR1 MDHEN and CDR2 SYDVKM. The variable domain in full, with the rest retrieved from reference TRBV28 and TRBJ2-1, is DVKVTQSSRYLVKRTGEKVFLECVQDMDHENMFWYRQDPGLGLRLIYFSYDVKMKEKGDIPEGYSVSREKKERFSLILESASTNQTSMYLCATQRGYSDEQFFGPGTRLTVL.

The V and J genes are TRBV11-2 and TRBJ2-7; 10 positions agree with TRBD1. This CDR3 comprises 16 residues. Per the germline V gene, CDR1 is SGHAT and CDR2 is FQNNGV. Unmatched junction bases numbered 9, after V lost 6 bases and J lost 1 base. The CDR3 loop is CASSLWTGGTSYEQYF. In nucleotides, the CDR3 is TGTGCCAGCAGTTTATGGACAGGGGGTACTTCCTACGAGCAGTACTTC.

The gene calls are TRBV5-1 and TRBJ2-1; unclear D gene. Trimming took 0 bases from V and 2 from J, leaving 6 bases between them. The CDR3 consists of 14 residues. Germline CDR1 reads SGHRS; CDR2 reads YFSETQ. CDR3 DNA sequence: TGCGCCAGCAGCTTGGATATAACCTACAATGAGCAGTTCTTC. The encoded protein is CASSLDITYNEQFF.

The chain links TRBV28 to TRBJ2-5; D is ambiguous. Trimming left V 4 bases short and J 6 bases short, with 9 bases between. CDR1 is MDHEN and CDR2 is SYDVKM in the germline V gene. The CDR3 totals 12 residues. The CDR3 bases are TGTGCCAGCAGTTCCAACCCCAAGACCCAGTACTTC. Protein product: CASSSNPKTQYF. The full variable domain, in which reference TRBV28 and TRBJ2-5 provide the parts outside the CDR3, is DVKVTQSSRYLVKRTGEKVFLECVQDMDHENMFWYRQDPGLGLRLIYFSYDVKMKEKGDIPEGYSVSREKKERFSLILESASTNQTSMYLCASSSNPKTQYFGPGTRLLVL.

The chain joins TRBV5-1 to TRBJ2-5; D is possibly TRBD1 (5 bases). The CDR3 is made up of 13 amino acids. Germline CDR1 SGHRS, CDR2 YFSETQ. V was cut by 2 bases and J by 5 bases, with 10 bases left in between. As DNA, the CDR3 is TGCGCCAGCAGCTTAGGAGCAGGGGAGACCCAGTACTTC. Protein sequence: CASSLGAGETQYF.

The genes are TRBV10-3 and TRBJ2-7; 10 bases fit TRBD1. This CDR3 spans 15 amino acids. Trimming cost V 3 bases and J 7 bases; bases outside gene matches: 9. Per germline, CDR1 ENHRY and CDR2 SYGVKD. The CDR3 spells CAISDILGTGEEQYF. CDR3 nucleotides: TGTGCCATCAGTGATATTCTGGGGACAGGGGAAGAGCAGTACTTC.